This T cell receptor beta chain was recorded in a study of blood T cell repertoires in COVID-19. Sequenced by immunoSEQ multiplex PCR; TCRdb stores in-frame clones only, minus some. The sample shows almost 85,000 clones, around 82% of them seen only once. This clonotype was sampled from an elderly man with active or convalescent COVID-19. Sequenced: peripheral blood.

The CDR3 loop reads CASSYSIGDQETQYF. The CDR3 bases are TGTGCCAGCAGTTACTCGATAGGGGACCAAGAGACCCAGTACTTC. The V call is TRBV6-2 or TRBV6-3, the J call TRBJ2-5, with D possibly TRBD1 on 5 matching bases. The CDR3 has 15 residues. CDR1 and CDR2 from the germline V gene are MNHEY and SVGEGT. Trimming removed 0 bases from V and 0 bases from J, with 8 bases in between.